The entry below gives a single T cell receptor beta chain sequence along with its context. This sample is drawn from a study of blood T cells in healthy people across ages. A sample-barcoded 5' primer and a J-beta primer mix were used in a second PCR of roughly 7 to 11 cycles. TCRdb passed the 5' RACE reads through MiXCR, listing each CDR3 protein once. The data show about 1,600,000 distinct CDR3 sequences, 40% to 50% seen once. V was shortened by 6 bases and J by 0 bases, with 13 bases between the two germline ends. The germline V gene encodes CDR1 MNHEY and CDR2 SMNVEV (reference sequence). This CDR3 contains 15 residues. The authors isolated at least 6.5 million PBMCs per sample. The extraction recovered at least 6 micrograms of total RNA per sample.

Material for sequencing was blood. The clonotype was recovered from a woman between 18 and 30 years old in good health. This chain joins TRBV27 and TRBJ2-3; D is unclear. CDR3 nucleotide sequence: TGTGCCAGCAGCATCCGTAGCCCTAGCACAGATACGCAGTATTTT. Its protein is CASSIRSPSTDTQYF.